Each of the 6 T cell receptor beta chains below was sequenced from the same sample in a study of response to subunit inactivated influenza vaccine. MiXCR, run by TCRdb on the RT-PCR reads, gives a single entry per CDR3 protein. The table lists around 300,000 distinct CDR3 sequences, 22% of them singletons. The sample here was PBMCs from blood, taken about 20 months after vaccination. The receptors shown here come from a man in his fifties or sixties who received an inactivated influenza vaccine.

This clonotype was observed a few times. V and J are TRBV5-6 and TRBJ1-5; maybe TRBD1 (6 bases). CDR1 SGHDT and CDR2 YYEEEE come from the germline V gene. This CDR3 is 15 amino acids long. Trimming stripped 0 bases from V and 6 bases from J, with 13 bases between. CDR3 region: CASSLGGQGPQPQHF. As DNA, the CDR3 is TGTGCCAGCAGCTTGGGGGGGCAGGGGCCTCAGCCCCAGCATTTT. Based on the CDR3 plus reference TRBV5-6 and TRBJ1-5, the full variable domain is DAGVTQSPTHLIKTRGQQVTLRCSPKSGHDTVSWYQQALGQGPQFIFQYYEEEERQRGNFPDRFSGHQFPNYSSELNVNALLLGDSALYLCASSLGGQGPQPQHFGDGTRLSIL.

For the CDR3, the DNA is TGTGCCAGCTCCCGGGACAGGGGGCAAGAGAACTATGGCTACACCTTC. Its protein is CASSRDRGQENYGYTF. This chain uses TRBV18 with TRBJ1-2; the match to TRBD1 covers 12 bases. The CDR3 is 16 residues long. Germline CDR1 reads KGHSH; CDR2 reads LQKENI. The V and J ends lost 6 bases and 2 bases, in that order; junction bases with no gene match: 7.

The chain carries TRBV29-1 and TRBJ2-1, with a tentative D call TRBD2 (7 bases). Germline V gene data show CDR1 as SQVTM and CDR2 as ANQGSEA. This CDR3 is built from 12 residues. V was trimmed by 5 bases and J by 9 bases, leaving 14 bases between them. DNA of the CDR3: TGCAGCGTTCCAAGGGGGGGCGTTGAGCAGTTCTTC. It is translated as CSVPRGGVEQFF.

This chain uses TRBV9 with TRBJ2-7, with D maybe TRBD1 (6 bases). Per the germline V gene, CDR1 is SGDLS and CDR2 is YYNGEE. Trimming shortened V by 0 bases and J by 2 bases, and 9 bases separated the two germline ends. The CDR3 has 14 residues. The chain's CDR3 is CASSVGQVPYEQYF. The CDR3 DNA reads as TGTGCCAGCAGCGTAGGACAGGTACCCTACGAGCAGTACTTC. The whole variable domain, filled in from reference TRBV9 and TRBJ2-7, reads DSGVTQTPKHLITATGQRVTLRCSPRSGDLSVYWYQQSLDQGLQFLIQYYNGEERAKGNILERFSAQQFPDLHSELNLSSLELGDSALYFCASSVGQVPYEQYFGPGTRLTVT.

The table lists this clonotype with a few counts. The CDR3 region has the DNA TGCGCCAGCAGCCAACCTGACAGGGCCGACGGCTACACCTTC. Amino acid sequence: CASSQPDRADGYTF. The gene calls are TRBV4-3 and TRBJ1-2, with TRBD1 matching over 7 bases. Looked up from germline, CDR1 is LGHNA and CDR2 is YSLEER. With V trimmed by 2 bases and J by 8 bases, 8 bases remained unmatched. The length of the CDR3 is 14 residues.

This sequence joins TRBV6-2 or TRBV6-3 and TRBJ2-3, with 8 positions matching TRBD2. The V gene end was trimmed by 7 bases and the J gene end by 0 bases; junction bases not matched to a gene: 6. This CDR3 has 15 amino acids. In germline, CDR1 is MNHEY, CDR2 SVGEGT. CDR3 DNA: TGTGCCAGCAATGAATTAGCGGGGAGCACAGATACGCAGTATTTT. Protein: CASNELAGSTDTQYF.